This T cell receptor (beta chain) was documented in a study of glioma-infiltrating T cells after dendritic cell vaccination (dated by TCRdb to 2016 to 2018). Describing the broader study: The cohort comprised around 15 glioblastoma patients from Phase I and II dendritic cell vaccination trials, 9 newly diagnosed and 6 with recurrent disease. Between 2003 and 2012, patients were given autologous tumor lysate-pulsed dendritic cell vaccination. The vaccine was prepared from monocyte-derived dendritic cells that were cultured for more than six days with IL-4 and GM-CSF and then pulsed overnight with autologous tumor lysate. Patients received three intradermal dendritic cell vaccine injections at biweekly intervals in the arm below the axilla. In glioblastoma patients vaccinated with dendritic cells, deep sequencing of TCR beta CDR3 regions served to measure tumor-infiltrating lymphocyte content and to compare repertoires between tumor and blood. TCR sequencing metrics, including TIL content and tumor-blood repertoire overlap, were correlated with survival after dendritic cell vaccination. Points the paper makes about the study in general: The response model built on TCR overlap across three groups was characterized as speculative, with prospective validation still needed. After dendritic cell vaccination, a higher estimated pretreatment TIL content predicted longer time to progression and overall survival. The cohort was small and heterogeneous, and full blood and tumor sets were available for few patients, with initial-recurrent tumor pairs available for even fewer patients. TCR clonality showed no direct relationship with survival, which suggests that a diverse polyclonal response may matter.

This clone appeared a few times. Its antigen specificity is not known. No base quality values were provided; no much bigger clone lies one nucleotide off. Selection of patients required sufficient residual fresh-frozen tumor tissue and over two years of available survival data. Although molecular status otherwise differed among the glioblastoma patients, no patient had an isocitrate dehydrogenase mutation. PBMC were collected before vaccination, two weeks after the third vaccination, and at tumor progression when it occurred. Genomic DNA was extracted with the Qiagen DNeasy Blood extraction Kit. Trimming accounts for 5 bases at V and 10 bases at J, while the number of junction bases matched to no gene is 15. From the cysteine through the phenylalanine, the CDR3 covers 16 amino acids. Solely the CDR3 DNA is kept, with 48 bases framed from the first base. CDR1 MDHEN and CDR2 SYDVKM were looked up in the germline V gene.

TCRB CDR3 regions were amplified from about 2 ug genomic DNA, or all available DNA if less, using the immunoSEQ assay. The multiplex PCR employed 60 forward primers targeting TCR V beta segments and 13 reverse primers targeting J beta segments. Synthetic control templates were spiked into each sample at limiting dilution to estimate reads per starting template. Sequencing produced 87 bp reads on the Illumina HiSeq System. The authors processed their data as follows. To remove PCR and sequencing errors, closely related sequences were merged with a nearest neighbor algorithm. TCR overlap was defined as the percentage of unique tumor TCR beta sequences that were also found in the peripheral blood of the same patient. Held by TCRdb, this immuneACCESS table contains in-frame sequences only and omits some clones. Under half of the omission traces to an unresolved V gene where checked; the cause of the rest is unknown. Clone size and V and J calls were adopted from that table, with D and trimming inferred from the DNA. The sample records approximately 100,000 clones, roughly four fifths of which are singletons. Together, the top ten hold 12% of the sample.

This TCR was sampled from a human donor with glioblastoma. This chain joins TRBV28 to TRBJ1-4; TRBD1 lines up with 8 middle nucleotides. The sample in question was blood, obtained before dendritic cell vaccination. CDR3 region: CASSLRQGAVVGKLFF. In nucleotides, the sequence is TGTGCCAGCAGTCTCCGTCAGGGGGCGGTTGTGGGAAAACTGTTTTTT.